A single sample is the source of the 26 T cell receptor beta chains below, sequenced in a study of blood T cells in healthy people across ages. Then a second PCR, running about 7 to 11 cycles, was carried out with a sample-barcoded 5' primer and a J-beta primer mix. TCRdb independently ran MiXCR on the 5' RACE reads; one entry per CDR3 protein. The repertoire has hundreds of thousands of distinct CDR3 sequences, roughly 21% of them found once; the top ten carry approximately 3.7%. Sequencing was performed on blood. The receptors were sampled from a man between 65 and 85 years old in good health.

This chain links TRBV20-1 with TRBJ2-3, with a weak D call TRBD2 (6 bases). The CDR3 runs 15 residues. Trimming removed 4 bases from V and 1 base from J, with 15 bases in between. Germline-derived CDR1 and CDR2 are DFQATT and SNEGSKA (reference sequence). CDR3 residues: CSATGLPPGTDTQYF. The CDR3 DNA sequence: TGCAGTGCTACCGGACTACCACCGGGCACAGATACGCAGTATTTT.

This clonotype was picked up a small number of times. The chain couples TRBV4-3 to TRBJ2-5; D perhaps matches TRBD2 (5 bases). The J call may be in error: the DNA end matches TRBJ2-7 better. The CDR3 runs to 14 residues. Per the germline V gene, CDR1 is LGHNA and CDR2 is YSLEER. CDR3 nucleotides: TGCGCCAGCAGCCAAGTTTACGGGACCTACGAGCAGTACTTC. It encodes CASSQVYGTYEQYF.

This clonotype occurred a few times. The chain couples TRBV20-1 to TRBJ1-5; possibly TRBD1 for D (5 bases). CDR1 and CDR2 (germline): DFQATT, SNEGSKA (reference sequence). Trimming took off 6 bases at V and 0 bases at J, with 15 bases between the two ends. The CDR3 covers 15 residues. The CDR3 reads CSAQLDSYSNQPQHF. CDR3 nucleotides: TGCAGTGCCCAACTAGACAGTTATAGCAATCAGCCCCAGCATTTT.

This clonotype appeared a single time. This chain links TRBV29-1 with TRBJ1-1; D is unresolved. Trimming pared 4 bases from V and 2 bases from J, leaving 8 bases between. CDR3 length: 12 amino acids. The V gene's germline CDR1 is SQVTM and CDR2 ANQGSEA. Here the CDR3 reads CSVGGANTEAFF. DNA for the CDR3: TGCAGCGTTGGGGGAGCTAACACTGAAGCTTTCTTT.

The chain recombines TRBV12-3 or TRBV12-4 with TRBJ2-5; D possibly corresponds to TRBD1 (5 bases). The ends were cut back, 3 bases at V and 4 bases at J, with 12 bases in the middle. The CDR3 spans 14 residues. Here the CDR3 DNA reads TGTGCCAGCAGTTTCCTCGCAGGGTCAGAGACCCAGTACTTC. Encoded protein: CASSFLAGSETQYF.

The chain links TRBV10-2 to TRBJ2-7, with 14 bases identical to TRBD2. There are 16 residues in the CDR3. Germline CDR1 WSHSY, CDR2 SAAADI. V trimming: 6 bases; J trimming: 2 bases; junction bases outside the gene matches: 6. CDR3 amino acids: CASRPPTSGRAYEQYF. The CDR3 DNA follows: TGCGCCAGCAGGCCACCGACTAGCGGGAGGGCCTACGAGCAGTACTTC.

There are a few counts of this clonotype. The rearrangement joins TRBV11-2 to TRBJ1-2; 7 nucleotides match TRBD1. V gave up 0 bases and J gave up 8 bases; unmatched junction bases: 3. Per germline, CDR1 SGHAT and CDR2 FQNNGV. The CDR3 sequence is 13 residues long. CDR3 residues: CASSLENRGGYTF. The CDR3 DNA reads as TGTGCCAGCAGCTTAGAAAACAGGGGCGGCTACACCTTC.

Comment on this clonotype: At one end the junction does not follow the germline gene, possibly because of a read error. This chain's CDR3 is CASSQAVDLTGPLF. CDR3 nucleotides: TGCGCCAGCAGCCAAGCGGTGGATCTTACAGGACCCCTCTTC. V and J are TRBV4-1 and TRBJ2-7, with D perhaps TRBD1 (5 bases). The germline CDR1 and CDR2 sequences are MGHRA and YSYEKL. This CDR3 region has 14 residues.

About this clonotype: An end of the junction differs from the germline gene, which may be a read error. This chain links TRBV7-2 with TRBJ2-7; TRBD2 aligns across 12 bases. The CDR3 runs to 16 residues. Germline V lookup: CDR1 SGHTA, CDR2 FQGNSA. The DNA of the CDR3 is TGTGCCAGCAGCCGCCGACTAGCGGGGGACTTCTACGAACAGTACTTC. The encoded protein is CASSRRLAGDFYEQYF. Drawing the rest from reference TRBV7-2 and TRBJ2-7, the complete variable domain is GAGVSQSPSNKVTEKGKDVELRCDPISGHTALYWYRQSLGQGLEFLIYFQGNSAPDKSGLPSDRFSAERTGGSVSTLTIQRTQQEDSAVYLCASSRRLAGDFYEQYFGPGTRLTVT.

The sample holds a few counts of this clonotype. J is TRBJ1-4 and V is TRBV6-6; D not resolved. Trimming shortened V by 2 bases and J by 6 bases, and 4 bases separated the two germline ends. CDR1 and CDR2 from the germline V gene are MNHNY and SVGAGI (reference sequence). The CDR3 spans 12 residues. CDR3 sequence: CASSYRDEKLFF. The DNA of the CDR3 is TGTGCCAGCAGTTACAGGGATGAAAAACTGTTTTTT.

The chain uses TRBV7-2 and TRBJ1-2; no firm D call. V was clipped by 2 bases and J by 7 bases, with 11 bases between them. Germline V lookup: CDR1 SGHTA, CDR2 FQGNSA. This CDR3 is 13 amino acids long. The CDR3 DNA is TGTGCCAGCAGCTTACAGGCCGCTATTGGCTACACCTTC. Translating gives CASSLQAAIGYTF.

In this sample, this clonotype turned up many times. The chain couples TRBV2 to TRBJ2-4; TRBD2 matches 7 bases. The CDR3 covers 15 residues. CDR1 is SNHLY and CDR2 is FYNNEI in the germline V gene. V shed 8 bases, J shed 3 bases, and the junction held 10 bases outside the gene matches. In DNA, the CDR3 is TGTGCCAGCGGGAGACCTGGGAGGGACAAAAACATTCAGTACTTC. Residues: CASGRPGRDKNIQYF.

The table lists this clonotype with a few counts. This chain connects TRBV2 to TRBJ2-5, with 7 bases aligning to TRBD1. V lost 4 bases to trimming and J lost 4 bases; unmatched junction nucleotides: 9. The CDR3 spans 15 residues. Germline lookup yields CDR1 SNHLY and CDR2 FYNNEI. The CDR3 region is CASSVRTPGGETQYF. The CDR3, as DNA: TGTGCCAGCAGTGTTCGGACCCCAGGGGGAGAGACCCAGTACTTC.

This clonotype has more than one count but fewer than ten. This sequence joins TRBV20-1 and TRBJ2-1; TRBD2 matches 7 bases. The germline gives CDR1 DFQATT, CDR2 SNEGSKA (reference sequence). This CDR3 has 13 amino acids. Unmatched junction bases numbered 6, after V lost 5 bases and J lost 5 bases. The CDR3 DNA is TGCAGTGCTGTAGGGGAGGGTCACAATGAGCAGTTCTTC. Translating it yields CSAVGEGHNEQFF.

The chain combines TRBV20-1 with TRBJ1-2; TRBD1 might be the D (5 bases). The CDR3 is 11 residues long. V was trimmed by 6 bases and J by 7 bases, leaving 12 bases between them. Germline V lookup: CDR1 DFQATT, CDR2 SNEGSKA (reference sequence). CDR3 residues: CSAPGLSGYTF. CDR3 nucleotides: TGCAGTGCCCCAGGGTTGAGTGGCTACACCTTC.

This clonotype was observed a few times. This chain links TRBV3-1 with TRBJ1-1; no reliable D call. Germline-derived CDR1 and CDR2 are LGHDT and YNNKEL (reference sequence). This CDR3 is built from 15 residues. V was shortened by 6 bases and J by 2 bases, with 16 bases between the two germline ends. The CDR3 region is CASSCTATGNTEAFF. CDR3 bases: TGTGCCAGCAGTTGCACAGCGACCGGCAACACTGAAGCTTTCTTT.

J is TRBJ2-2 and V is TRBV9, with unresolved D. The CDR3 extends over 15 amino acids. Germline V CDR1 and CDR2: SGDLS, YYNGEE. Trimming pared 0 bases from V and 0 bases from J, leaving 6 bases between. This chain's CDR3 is CASSVAATNTGELFF. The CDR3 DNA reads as TGTGCCAGCAGCGTAGCAGCGACGAACACCGGGGAGCTGTTTTTT.

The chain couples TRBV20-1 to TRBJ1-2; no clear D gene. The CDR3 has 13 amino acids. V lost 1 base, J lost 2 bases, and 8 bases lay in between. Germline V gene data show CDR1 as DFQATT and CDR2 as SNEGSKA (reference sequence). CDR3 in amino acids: CSARGHMNYGYTF. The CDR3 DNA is TGCAGTGCTAGAGGGCACATGAACTATGGCTACACCTTC.

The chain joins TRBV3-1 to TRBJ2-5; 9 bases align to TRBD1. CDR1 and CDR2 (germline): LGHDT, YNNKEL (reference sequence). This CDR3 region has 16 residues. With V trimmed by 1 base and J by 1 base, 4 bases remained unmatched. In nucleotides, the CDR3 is TGTGCCAGCAGCCAAGCATGGACAGGGGCCCAAGAGACCCAGTACTTC. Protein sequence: CASSQAWTGAQETQYF.

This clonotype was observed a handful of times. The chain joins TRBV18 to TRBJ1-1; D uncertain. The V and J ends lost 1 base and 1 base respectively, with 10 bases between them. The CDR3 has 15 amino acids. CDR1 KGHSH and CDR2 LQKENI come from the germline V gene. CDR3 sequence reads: CASSPLGTENTEAFF. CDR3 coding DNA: TGTGCCAGCTCACCACTCGGCACGGAGAACACTGAAGCTTTCTTT.

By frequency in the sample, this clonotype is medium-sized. The CDR3 region has the DNA TGCAGTGCTAGAGATATCAGGGTAGGTTACGAGCAGTACTTC. This gives the protein CSARDIRVGYEQYF. The V call is TRBV20-1, the J call TRBJ2-7, with D perhaps TRBD1 (5 bases). This CDR3 has 14 residues. With 0 bases removed from V and 4 bases from J, the gap between germline ends came to 13 bases. Germline V gives CDR1 DFQATT, CDR2 SNEGSKA (reference sequence).

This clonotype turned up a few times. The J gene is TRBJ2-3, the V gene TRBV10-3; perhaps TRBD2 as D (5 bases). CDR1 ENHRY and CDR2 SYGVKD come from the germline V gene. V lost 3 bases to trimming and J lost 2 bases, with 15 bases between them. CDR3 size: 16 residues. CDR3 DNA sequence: TGTGCCATCAGTGACGATCCTAGCCGCGCCACAGATACGCAGTATTTT. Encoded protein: CAISDDPSRATDTQYF.

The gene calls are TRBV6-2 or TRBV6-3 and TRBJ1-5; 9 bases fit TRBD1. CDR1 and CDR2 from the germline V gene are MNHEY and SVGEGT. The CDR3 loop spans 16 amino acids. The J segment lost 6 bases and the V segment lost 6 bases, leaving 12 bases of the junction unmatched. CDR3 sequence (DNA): TGTGCCAGCAGGGACCCCCCGACAGGGGGAGGTCAGCCCCAGCATTTT. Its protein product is CASRDPPTGGGQPQHF.

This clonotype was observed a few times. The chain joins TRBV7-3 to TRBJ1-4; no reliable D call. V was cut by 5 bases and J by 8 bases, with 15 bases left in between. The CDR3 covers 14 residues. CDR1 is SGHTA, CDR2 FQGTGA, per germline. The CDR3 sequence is CASSPGSPGEKLFF. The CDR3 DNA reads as TGTGCCAGCAGCCCCGGCAGCCCTGGGGAAAAACTGTTTTTT.

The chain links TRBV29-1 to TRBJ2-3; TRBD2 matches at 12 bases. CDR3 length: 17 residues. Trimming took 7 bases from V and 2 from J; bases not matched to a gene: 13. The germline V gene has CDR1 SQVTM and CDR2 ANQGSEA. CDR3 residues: CSADGLAGLGDTDTQYF. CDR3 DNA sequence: TGCAGCGCTGACGGACTAGCGGGATTGGGAGACACAGATACGCAGTATTTT.

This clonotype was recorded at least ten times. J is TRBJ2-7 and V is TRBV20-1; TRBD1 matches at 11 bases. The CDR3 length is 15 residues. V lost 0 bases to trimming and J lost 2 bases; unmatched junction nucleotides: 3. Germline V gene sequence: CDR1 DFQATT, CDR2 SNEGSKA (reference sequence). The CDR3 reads CSARDLGQGAYEQYF. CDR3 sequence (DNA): TGCAGTGCTAGAGATTTGGGACAGGGGGCCTACGAGCAGTACTTC.